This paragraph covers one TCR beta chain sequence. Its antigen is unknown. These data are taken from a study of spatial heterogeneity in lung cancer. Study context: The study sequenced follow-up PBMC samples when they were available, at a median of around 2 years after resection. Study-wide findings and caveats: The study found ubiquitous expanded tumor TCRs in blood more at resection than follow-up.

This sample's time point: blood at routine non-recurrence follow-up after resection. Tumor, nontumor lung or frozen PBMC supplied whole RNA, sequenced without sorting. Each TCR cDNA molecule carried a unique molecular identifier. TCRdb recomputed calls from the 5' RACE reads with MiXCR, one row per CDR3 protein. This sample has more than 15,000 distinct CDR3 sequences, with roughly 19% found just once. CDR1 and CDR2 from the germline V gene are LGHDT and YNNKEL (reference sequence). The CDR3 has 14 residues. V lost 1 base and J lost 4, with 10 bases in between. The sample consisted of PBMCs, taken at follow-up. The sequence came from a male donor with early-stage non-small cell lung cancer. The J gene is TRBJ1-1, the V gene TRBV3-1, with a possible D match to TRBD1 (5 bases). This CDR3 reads CASSQVDRRTEAFF. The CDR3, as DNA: TGTGCCAGCAGCCAAGTCGACAGACGCACTGAAGCTTTCTTT.